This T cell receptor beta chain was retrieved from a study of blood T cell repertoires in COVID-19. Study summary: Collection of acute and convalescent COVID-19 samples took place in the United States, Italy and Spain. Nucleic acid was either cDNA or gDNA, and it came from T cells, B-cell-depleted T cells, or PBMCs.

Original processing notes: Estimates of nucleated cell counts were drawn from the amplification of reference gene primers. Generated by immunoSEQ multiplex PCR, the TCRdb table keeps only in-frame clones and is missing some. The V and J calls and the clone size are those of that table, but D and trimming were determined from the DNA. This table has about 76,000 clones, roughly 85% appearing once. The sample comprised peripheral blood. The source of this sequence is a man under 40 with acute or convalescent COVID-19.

The CDR3, as DNA: TGCAGCGTTGAAGAAGCGGCTCTGGAGGCTTTCTTT. This gives the protein CSVEEAALEAFF. The rearrangement links TRBV29-1 to TRBJ1-1; D unclear. The CDR3 sequence is 12 residues long. CDR1 and CDR2 (germline): SQVTM, ANQGSEA. V was clipped by 0 bases and J by 11 bases, with 13 bases between them. Looking up the rest from reference TRBV29-1 and TRBJ1-1 gives the full variable domain: SAVISQKPSRDICQRGTSLTIQCQVDSQVTMMFWYRQQPGQSLTLIATANQGSEATYESGFVIDKFPISRPNLTFSTLTVSNMSPEDSSIYLCSVEEAALEAFFGQGTRLTVV.